This T cell receptor beta chain stems from a study of T cell clonotyping in hematopoietic cell transplantation. Germline V CDR1 and CDR2: SEHNR, FQNEAQ (reference sequence). This CDR3 has 14 residues. This table comes from immunoSEQ multiplex PCR, and its TCRdb copy is limited to in-frame clones, with some not included. The sample lists 15,000 or so clones; approximately 61% were seen once. This clone was seen a handful of times. An end of the junction differs from the germline gene, which may be a read error. The chain is built from TRBV7-9 and TRBJ1-4; no clear D gene. The source was PBMCs, collected 30 days after allogeneic stem cell transplant. The TCR sequence derives from a male patient between 45 and 59 years old who had an allogeneic stem cell transplant from an unrelated donor, so T cells may come from the graft donor. Some clones in this sample may be carry-over from other donors' samples. CDR3 amino acids: CAAMVGATNEKLFF. The CDR3 DNA reads TGCGCTGCTATGGTGGGCGCAACTAATGAAAAACTGTTTTTT.